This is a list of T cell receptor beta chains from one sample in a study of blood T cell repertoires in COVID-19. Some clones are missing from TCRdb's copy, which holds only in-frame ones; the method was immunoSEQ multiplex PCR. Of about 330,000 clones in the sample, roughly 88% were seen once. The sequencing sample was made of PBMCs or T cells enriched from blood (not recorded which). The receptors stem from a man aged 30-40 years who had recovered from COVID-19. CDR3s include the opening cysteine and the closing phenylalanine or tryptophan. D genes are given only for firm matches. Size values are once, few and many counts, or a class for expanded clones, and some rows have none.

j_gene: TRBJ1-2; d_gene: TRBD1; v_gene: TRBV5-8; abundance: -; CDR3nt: TGTGCCAGCAGCCCTGGGACAGACACTTATGGCTACACCTTC; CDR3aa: CASSPGTDTYGYTF
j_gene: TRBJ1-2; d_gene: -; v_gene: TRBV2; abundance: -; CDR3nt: TGTGCCAGCAGTGAATTGGGGGGAAAAGGTGGCTACACCTTC; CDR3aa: CASSELGGKGGYTF
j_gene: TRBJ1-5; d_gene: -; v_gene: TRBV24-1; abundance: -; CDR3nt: TGTGCCACCAGTGATTCAGGGTTAGGGGAGCCCCAGCATTTT; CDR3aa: CATSDSGLGEPQHF
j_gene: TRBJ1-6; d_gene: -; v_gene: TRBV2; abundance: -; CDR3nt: TGTGCCAGCAGTGAGAGCAGGGCCCGGAATTCACCCCTCCACTTT; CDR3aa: CASSESRARNSPLHF
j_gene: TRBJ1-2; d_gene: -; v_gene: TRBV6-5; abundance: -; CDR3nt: TGTGCCAGCAGTTCGGTGGCGGGAGGATTCTATGGCTACACCTTC; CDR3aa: CASSSVAGGFYGYTF
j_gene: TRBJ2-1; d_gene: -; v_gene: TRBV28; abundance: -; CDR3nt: TGTGCCAGCAGTTCCCCGGCGGCCTCGAGCTCCTACAATGAGCAGTTCTTC; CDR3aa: CASSSPAASSSYNEQFF
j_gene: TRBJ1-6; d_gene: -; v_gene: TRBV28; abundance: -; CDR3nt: TGTGCCAGCAAGGGAGGGGGGCGCTTGGATTCACCCCTCCACTTT; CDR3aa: CASKGGGRLDSPLHF
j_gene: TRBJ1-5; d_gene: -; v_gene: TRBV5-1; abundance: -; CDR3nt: TGCGCCAGCAGCGGAGGGGAAGCTAATCAGCCCCAGCATTTT; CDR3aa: CASSGGEANQPQHF
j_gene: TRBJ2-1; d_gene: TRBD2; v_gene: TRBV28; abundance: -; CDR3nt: TGTGCCAGCAGACGTACTAGCGGGGGCTACAATGAGCAGTTCTTC; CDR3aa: CASRRTSGGYNEQFF
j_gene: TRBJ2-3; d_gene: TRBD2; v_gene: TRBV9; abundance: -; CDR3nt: TGTGCCAGCAGCCTGCGATCTAGCGGGGTTGCAGATACGCAGTATTTT; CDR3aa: CASSLRSSGVADTQYF
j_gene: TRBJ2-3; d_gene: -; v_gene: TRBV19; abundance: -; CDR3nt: TGTGCCAGTAGTATCTCTGTAACTAGAAGCGGCACAGATACGCAGTATTTT; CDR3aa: CASSISVTRSGTDTQYF
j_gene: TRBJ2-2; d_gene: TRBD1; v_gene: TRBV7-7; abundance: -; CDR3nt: TGTGCCAGCAGCCCAGACAGGGGGCGGGTCGGGGAGCTGTTTTTT; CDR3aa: CASSPDRGRVGELFF
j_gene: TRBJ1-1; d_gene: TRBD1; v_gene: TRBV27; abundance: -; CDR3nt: TGTGCCAGCGTTGGGTGGGTTTCCGGACAGGGTGTTTTGAACACTGAAGCTTTCTTT; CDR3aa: CASVGWVSGQGVLNTEAFF
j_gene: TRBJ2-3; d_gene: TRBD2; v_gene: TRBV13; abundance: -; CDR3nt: TGTGCCAGCAGCTTACGGGGGGGGGCTGATACGCAGTATTTT; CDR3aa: CASSLRGGADTQYF
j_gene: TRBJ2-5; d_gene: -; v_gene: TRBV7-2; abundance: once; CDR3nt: TGTGCCAGCAGCCTTTCGACATTCCAAGAGACCCAGTACTTC; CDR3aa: CASSLSTFQETQYF
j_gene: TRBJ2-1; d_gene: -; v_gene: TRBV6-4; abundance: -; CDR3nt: TGTGCCAGCAGTGACTCGAGGACAGTCTCCTACAATGAGCAGTTCTTC; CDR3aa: CASSDSRTVSYNEQFF
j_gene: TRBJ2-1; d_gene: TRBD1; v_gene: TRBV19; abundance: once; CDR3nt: TGTGCCAGTAGCCGGGACAGCTTTTCCAATGAGCAGTTCTTC; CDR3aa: CASSRDSFSNEQFF
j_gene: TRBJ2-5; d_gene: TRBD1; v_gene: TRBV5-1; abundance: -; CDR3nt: TGCGCCAGCAGCTTGGGGGACAGGGGAGTCGAGACCCAGTACTTC; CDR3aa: CASSLGDRGVETQYF
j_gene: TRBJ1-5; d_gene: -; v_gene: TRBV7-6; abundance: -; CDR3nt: TGTGCCAGCAGCTTAGAGGCAGCAGGGCGAAATCAGCCCCAGCATTTT; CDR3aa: CASSLEAAGRNQPQHF
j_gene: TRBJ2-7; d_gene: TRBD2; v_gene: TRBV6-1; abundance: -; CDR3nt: TGTGCCAGCAGTGAAATGCGGGGGACCTACGAGCAGTACTTC; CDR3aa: CASSEMRGTYEQYF